This TCR beta chain was sequenced for a study of regulatory T cells in long-lasting Graves disease. Regarding time point: newly diagnosed GD, antithyroid drugs for less than 3 months. PBMC-extracted RNA yielded the TCR library. The CDR3 covers 12 residues. Trimming pared 5 bases from V and 4 bases from J, leaving 10 bases between. Germline CDR1 is DFQATT and CDR2 is SNEGSKA (reference sequence). CDR3-region Arm-PCR and iRepertoire HTBI primers produced the TCR beta libraries. TCRdb processed the multiplex PCR reads anew with MiXCR; each CDR3 protein has one entry. The profile shows 520,000 or so distinct CDR3 sequences, about 12% of them singletons. This clonotype was observed many times. The data were also submitted as part of a second study, on T cells in Graves' hyperthyroidism and ophthalmopathy. That paper notes: The HTBI primer set served for first-round RT-PCR of the TCR CDR3.

Sample: peripheral blood mononuclear cells (PBMCs), taken at new diagnosis, from a patient treated with antithyroid drugs. The chain combines TRBV20-1 with TRBJ2-3, with D hard to call. The sequence was collected from a woman in her twenties or thirties with Graves disease. CDR3: CSAGPGADTQYF. The CDR3 nucleotides are TGCAGTGCTGGACCCGGTGCAGATACGCAGTATTTT.